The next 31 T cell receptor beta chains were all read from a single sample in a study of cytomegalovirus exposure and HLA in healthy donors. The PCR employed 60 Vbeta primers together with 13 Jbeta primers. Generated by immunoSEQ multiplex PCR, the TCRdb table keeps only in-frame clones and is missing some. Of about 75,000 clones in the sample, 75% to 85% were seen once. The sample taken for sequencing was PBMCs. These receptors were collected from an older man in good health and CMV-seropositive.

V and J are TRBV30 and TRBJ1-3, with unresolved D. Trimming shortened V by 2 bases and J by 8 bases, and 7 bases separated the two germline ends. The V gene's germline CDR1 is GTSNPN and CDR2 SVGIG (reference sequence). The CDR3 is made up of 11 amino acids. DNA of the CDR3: TGTGCCTGGAGTTACGGAGACACCATATATTTT. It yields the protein CAWSYGDTIYF.

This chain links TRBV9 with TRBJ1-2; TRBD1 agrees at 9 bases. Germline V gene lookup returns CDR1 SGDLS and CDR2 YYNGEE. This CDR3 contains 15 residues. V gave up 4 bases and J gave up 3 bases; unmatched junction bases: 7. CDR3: CASSPGQGADYGYTF. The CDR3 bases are TGTGCCAGCAGCCCGGGACAGGGAGCAGACTATGGCTACACCTTC.

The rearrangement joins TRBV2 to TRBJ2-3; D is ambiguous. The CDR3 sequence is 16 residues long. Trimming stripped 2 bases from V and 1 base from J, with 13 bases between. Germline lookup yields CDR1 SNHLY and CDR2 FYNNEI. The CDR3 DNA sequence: TGTGCCAGCAGTGAATGGGCGAGCCCTCGCACAGATACGCAGTATTTT. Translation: CASSEWASPRTDTQYF.

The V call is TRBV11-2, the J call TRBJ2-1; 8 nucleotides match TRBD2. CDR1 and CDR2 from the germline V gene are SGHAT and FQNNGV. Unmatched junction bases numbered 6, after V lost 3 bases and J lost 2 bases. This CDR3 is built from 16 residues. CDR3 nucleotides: TGTGCCAGCAGCTTTCGCCCACTAGCGGCCTACAATGAGCAGTTCTTC. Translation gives CASSFRPLAAYNEQFF.

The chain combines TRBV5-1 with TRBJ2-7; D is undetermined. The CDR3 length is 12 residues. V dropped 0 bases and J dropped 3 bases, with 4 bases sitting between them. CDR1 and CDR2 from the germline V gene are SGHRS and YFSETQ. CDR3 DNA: TGCGCCAGCAGCTTGGCTAGCTACGAGCAGTACTTC. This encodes CASSLASYEQYF.

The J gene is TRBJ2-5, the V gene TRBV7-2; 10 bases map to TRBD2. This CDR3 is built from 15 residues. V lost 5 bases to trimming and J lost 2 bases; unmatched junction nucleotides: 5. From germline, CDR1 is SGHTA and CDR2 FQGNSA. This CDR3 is CASSRSGGVQETQYF. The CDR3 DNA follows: TGTGCCAGCAGCAGGAGCGGGGGGGTTCAAGAGACCCAGTACTTC.

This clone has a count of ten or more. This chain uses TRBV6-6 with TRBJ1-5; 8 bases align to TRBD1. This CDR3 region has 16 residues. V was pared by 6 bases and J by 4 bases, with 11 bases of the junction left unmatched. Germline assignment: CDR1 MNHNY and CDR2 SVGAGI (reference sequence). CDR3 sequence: CASRPGQVVRNQPQHF. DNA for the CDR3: TGTGCCAGCAGGCCGGGACAGGTCGTGCGGAATCAGCCCCAGCATTTT.

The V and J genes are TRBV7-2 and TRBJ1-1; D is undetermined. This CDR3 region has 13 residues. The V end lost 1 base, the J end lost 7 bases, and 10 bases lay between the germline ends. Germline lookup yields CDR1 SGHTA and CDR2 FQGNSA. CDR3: CASSLVSGSEAFF. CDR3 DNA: TGTGCCAGCAGCTTAGTTAGTGGGAGTGAAGCTTTCTTT.

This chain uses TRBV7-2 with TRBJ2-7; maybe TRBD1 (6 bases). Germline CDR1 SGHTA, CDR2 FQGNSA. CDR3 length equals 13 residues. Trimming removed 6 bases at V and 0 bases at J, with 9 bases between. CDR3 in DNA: TGTGCCAGCAGAGCGACAGGCTCCTACGAGCAGTACTTC. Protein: CASRATGSYEQYF.

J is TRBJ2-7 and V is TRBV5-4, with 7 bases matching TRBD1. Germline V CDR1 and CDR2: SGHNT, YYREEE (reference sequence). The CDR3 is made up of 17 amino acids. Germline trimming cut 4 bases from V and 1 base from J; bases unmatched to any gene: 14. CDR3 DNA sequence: TGTGCCAGCAGCCCATGGACAGGCCGAGGCCGATCCTACGAGCAGTACTTC. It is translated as CASSPWTGRGRSYEQYF.

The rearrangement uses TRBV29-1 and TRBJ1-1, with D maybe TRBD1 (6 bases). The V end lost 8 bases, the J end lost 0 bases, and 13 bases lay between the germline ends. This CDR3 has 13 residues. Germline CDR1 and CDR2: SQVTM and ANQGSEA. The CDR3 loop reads CSHIGQLNTEAFF. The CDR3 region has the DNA TGCAGCCATATTGGACAGCTGAACACTGAAGCTTTCTTT.

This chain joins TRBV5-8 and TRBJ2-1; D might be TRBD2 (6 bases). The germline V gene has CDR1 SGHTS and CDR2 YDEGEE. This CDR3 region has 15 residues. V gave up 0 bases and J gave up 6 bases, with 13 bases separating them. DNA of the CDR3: TGTGCCAGCAGCTTGGCCCAGCGGAGGGGCAATGAGCAGTTCTTC. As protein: CASSLAQRRGNEQFF.

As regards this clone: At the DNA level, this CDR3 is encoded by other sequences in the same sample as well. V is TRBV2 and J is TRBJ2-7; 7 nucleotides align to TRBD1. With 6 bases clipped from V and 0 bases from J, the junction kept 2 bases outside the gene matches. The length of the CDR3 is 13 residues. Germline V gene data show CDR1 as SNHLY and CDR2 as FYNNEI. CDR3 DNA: TGTGCCAGCAGAAGACAGGGCTCCTACGAGCAGTACTTC. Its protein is CASRRQGSYEQYF.

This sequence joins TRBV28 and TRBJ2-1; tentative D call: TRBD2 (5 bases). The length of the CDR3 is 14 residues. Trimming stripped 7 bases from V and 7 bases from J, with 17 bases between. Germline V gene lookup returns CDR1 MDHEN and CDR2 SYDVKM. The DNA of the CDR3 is TGTGCCAGCAAGGACGGGGAAGAAAGGAATGAGCAGTTCTTC. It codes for CASKDGEERNEQFF. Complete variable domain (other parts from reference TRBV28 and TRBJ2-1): DVKVTQSSRYLVKRTGEKVFLECVQDMDHENMFWYRQDPGLGLRLIYFSYDVKMKEKGDIPEGYSVSREKKERFSLILESASTNQTSMYLCASKDGEERNEQFFGPGTRLTVL.

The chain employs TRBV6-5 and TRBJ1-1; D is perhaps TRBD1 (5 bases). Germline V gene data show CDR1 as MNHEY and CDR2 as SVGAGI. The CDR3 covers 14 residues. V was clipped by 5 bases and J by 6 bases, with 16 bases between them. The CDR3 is CASSGAADNPEAFF. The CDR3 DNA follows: TGTGCCAGCAGTGGGGCGGCCGATAACCCTGAAGCTTTCTTT.

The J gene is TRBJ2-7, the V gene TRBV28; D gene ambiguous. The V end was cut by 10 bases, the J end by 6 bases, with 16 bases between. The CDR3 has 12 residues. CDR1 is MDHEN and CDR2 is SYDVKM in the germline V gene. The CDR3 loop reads CATASAVGEQYF. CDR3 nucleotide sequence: TGTGCCACCGCGTCGGCGGTGGGCGAGCAGTACTTC.

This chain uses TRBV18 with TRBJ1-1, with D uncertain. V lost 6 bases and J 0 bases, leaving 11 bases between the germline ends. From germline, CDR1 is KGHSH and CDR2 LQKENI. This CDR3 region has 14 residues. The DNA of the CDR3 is TGTGCCAGCTCGCTCGCTCGGTTGAACACTGAAGCTTTCTTT. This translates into CASSLARLNTEAFF.

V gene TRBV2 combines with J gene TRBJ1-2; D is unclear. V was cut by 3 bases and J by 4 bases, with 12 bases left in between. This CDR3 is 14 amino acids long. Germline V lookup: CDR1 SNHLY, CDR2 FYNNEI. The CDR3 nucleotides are TGTGCCAGCAGTGATGATGGCACCCTCTATGGCTACACCTTC. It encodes CASSDDGTLYGYTF.

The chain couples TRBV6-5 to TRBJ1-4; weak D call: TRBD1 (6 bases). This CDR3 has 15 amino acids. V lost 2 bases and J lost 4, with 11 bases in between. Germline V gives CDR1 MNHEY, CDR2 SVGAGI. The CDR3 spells CASSYIGGDNEKLFF. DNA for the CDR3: TGTGCCAGCAGTTACATAGGGGGGGATAATGAAAAACTGTTTTTT.

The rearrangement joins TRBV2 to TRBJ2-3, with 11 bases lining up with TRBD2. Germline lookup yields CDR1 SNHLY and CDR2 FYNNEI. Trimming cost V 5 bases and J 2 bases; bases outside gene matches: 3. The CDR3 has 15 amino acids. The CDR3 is CASSTGLADTDTQYF. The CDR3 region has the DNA TGTGCCAGCAGTACGGGACTAGCGGACACAGATACGCAGTATTTT.

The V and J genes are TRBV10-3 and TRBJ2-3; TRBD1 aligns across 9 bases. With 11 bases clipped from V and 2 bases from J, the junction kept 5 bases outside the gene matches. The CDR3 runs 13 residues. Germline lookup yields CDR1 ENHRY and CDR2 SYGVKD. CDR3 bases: TGTGCCTCGGACAGGGGTGACACAGATACGCAGTATTTT. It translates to CASDRGDTDTQYF.

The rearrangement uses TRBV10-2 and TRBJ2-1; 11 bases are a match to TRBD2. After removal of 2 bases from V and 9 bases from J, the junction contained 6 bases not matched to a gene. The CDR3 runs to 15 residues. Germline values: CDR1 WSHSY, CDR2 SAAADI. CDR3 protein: CASSETLAGGLEQFF. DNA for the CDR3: TGCGCCAGCAGTGAGACCCTAGCGGGAGGCCTTGAGCAGTTCTTC.

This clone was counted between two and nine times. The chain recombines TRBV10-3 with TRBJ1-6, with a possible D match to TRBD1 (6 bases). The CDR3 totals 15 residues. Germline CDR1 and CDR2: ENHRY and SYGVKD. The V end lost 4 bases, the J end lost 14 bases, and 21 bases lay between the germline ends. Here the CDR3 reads CAISGGDTDFLSLHF. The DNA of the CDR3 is TGTGCCATCAGTGGAGGGGACACGGATTTTCTTTCCCTCCACTTT.

The CDR3 DNA is TGCGCCAGCAGCGGGGGACAGGGGGCCAACACCGGGGAGCTGTTTTTT. It codes for CASSGGQGANTGELFF. The chain recombines TRBV5-1 with TRBJ2-2; TRBD1 agrees at 12 bases. Trimming cost V 4 bases and J 2 bases; bases outside gene matches: 3. There are 16 residues in the CDR3. Looked up from germline, CDR1 is SGHRS and CDR2 is YFSETQ.

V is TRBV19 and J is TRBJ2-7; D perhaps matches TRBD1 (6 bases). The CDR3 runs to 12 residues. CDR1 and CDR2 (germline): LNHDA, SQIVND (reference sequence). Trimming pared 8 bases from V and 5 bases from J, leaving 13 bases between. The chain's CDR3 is CASANRDHEQYF. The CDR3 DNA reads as TGTGCCAGTGCAAACAGGGACCACGAGCAGTACTTC.

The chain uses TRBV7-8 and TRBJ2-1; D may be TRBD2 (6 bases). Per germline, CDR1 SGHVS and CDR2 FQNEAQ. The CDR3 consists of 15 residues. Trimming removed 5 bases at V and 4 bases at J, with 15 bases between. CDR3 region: CASSATPAGYNEQFF. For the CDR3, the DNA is TGTGCCAGCAGCGCGACTCCAGCGGGTTACAATGAGCAGTTCTTC.

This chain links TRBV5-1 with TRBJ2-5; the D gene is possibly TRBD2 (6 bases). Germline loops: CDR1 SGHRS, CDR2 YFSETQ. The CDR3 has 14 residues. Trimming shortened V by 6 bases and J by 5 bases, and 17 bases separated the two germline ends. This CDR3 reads CASTEGPTEETQYF. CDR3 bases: TGCGCCAGCACGGAGGGTCCAACGGAGGAGACCCAGTACTTC.

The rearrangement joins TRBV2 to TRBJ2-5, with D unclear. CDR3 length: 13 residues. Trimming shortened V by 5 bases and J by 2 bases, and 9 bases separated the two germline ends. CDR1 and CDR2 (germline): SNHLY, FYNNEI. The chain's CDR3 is CASSYRFQETQYF. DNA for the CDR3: TGTGCCAGCAGTTACAGATTTCAAGAGACCCAGTACTTC.

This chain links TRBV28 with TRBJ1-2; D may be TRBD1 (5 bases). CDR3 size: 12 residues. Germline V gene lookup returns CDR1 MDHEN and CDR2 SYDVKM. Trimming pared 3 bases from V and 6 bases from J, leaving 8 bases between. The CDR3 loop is CASSFVGDGYTF. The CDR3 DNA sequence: TGTGCCAGCAGTTTTGTAGGGGATGGCTACACCTTC.

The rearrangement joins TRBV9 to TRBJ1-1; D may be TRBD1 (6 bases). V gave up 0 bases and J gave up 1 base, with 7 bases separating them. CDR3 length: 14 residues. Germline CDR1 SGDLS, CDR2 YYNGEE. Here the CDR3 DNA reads TGTGCCAGCAGCGTAGGGACAGCGAACACTGAAGCTTTCTTT. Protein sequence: CASSVGTANTEAFF.

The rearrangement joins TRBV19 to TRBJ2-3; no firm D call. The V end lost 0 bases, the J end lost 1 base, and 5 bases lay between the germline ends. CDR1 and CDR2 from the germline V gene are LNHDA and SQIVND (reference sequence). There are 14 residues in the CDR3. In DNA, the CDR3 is TGTGCCAGTAGTATAGATGGGCGCACAGATACGCAGTATTTT. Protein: CASSIDGRTDTQYF.